The 23 T cell receptor beta chains given below trace back to one sample, sequenced in a study of cytomegalovirus exposure and HLA in healthy donors. The PCR ran on 60 Vbeta and 13 Jbeta primers. Generated by immunoSEQ multiplex PCR, the TCRdb table keeps only in-frame clones and is missing some. This repertoire shows roughly 190,000 clones, roughly 74% found once; its top ten account for 11% to 15%. Input material: PBMCs. The receptors derive from a woman under 40 in good health and CMV-seropositive.

The CDR3: CASTFPGAAGANVLTF. As DNA, the CDR3 is TGTGCCAGCACGTTCCCTGGGGCGGCTGGGGCCAACGTCCTGACTTTC. The chain employs TRBV7-8 and TRBJ2-6, with D possibly matching TRBD1 (5 bases). Germline assignment: CDR1 SGHVS and CDR2 FQNEAQ. CDR3 length equals 16 residues. Between the trimmed V and J ends, which lost 7 bases and 2 bases, there was a span of 15 bases. The entire variable domain, with the rest obtained from reference TRBV7-8 and TRBJ2-6, is as follows: GAGVSQSPRYKVAKRGQDVALRCDPISGHVSLFWYQQALGQGPEFLTYFQNEAQLDKSGLPSDRFFAERPEGSVSTLKIQRTQQEDSAVYLCASTFPGAAGANVLTFGAGSRLTVL.

The chain couples TRBV2 to TRBJ2-6; D may be TRBD2 (6 bases). Trimming left V 6 bases short and J 0 bases short, with 15 bases between. Germline-derived CDR1 and CDR2 are SNHLY and FYNNEI. The CDR3 extends over 17 amino acids. CDR3 nucleotides: TGTGCCAGCAGCCTACTCGGGCGGGACTCTGGGGCCAACGTCCTGACTTTC. Protein product: CASSLLGRDSGANVLTF.

V gene TRBV4-1 combines with J gene TRBJ2-7, with 8 bases identical to TRBD1. Germline V lookup: CDR1 MGHRA, CDR2 YSYEKL. The CDR3 covers 14 residues. Losses at the gene ends were 0 bases for V and 6 bases for J; bases not matched to a gene: 4. The CDR3 here is CASSQDTGGSEQYF. The DNA of the CDR3 is TGCGCCAGCAGCCAAGATACAGGGGGTAGCGAGCAGTACTTC.

The V and J genes are TRBV9 and TRBJ2-3; 8 bases line up with TRBD2. With 1 base clipped from V and 1 base from J, the junction kept 5 bases outside the gene matches. The CDR3 totals 16 residues. Germline CDR1 reads SGDLS; CDR2 reads YYNGEE. CDR3 amino acids: CASSVMNGGGTDTQYF. Written as DNA, the CDR3 is TGTGCCAGCAGCGTAATGAACGGGGGGGGCACAGATACGCAGTATTTT. Complete variable domain (other parts from reference TRBV9 and TRBJ2-3): DSGVTQTPKHLITATGQRVTLRCSPRSGDLSVYWYQQSLDQGLQFLIQYYNGEERAKGNILERFSAQQFPDLHSELNLSSLELGDSALYFCASSVMNGGGTDTQYFGPGTRLTVL.

This clone was counted a few times. V gene TRBV28 combines with J gene TRBJ2-4, with 7 bases identical to TRBD1. The CDR3 is 13 amino acids. V shed 4 bases, J shed 5 bases, and the junction held 2 bases outside the gene matches. Germline CDR1 MDHEN, CDR2 SYDVKM. The CDR3 protein is CASSSGTENIQYF. In DNA, the CDR3 is TGTGCCAGCAGTTCCGGGACAGAAAACATTCAGTACTTC.

CDR3 DNA sequence: TGTGCCAGTAGTATACACACAGGGGGAAATGGCTACACCTTC. Encoded protein: CASSIHTGGNGYTF. The chain is built from TRBV19 and TRBJ1-2, with TRBD1 matching over 8 bases. V shed 2 bases, J shed 6 bases, and the junction held 5 bases outside the gene matches. This CDR3 is 14 amino acids long. The germline V gene has CDR1 LNHDA and CDR2 SQIVND (reference sequence).

The rearrangement uses TRBV6-1 and TRBJ2-1; D is possibly TRBD2 (6 bases). The CDR3 is 13 residues long. CDR1 is MNHNS, CDR2 SASEGT, per germline. V lost 10 bases to trimming and J lost 6 bases, with 16 bases between them. CDR3 bases: TGTGCCACCAGAGAAGCGGGCCTCAATGAGCAGTTCTTC. Translated: CATREAGLNEQFF.

This chain joins TRBV4-1 and TRBJ1-1, with unresolved D. The CDR3 sequence is 15 residues long. Trimming removed 1 base from V and 7 bases from J, with 16 bases in between. The V gene's germline CDR1 is MGHRA and CDR2 YSYEKL. The chain's CDR3 is CASSQAQALRYEAFF. The CDR3 DNA reads as TGCGCCAGCAGCCAAGCTCAGGCTCTCCGATATGAAGCTTTCTTT.

The V and J genes are TRBV6-1 and TRBJ2-5; D is possibly TRBD1 (5 bases). The V and J ends lost 4 bases and 4 bases respectively, with 13 bases between them. The length of the CDR3 is 14 residues. Germline V lookup: CDR1 MNHNS, CDR2 SASEGT. The CDR3 is CASSAGFVVETQYF. As DNA, the CDR3 is TGTGCCAGCAGTGCAGGGTTCGTAGTAGAGACCCAGTACTTC.

V and J are TRBV5-1 and TRBJ2-7; no firm D call. This CDR3 comprises 11 residues. V was cut by 4 bases and J by 2 bases, with 4 bases left in between. Germline assignment: CDR1 SGHRS and CDR2 YFSETQ. CDR3 coding DNA: TGCGCCAGCAGCCGGGCCTACGAGCAGTACTTC. Amino acids: CASSRAYEQYF.

This clone appeared a single time. The chain carries TRBV7-9 and TRBJ2-5; the D is unclear. Germline-derived CDR1 and CDR2 are SEHNR and FQNEAQ (reference sequence). V was clipped by 4 bases and J by 4 bases, with 16 bases between them. This CDR3 is built from 15 residues. The CDR3 DNA reads TGTGCCAGCAGCTCCCCCCGCCCGAGGAGAGAGACCCAGTACTTC. Its translation: CASSSPRPRRETQYF. Filled out from reference TRBV7-9 and TRBJ2-5, the complete variable domain reads DTGVSQNPRHKITKRGQNVTFRCDPISEHNRLYWYRQTLGQGPEFLTYFQNEAQLEKSRLLSDRFSAERPKGSFSTLEIQRTEQGDSAMYLCASSSPRPRRETQYFGPGTRLLVL.

This clone was detected only a few times. The chain combines TRBV27 with TRBJ2-7; TRBD2 is a possible D gene (5 bases). Germline assignment: CDR1 MNHEY and CDR2 SMNVEV (reference sequence). This CDR3 is 14 amino acids long. Trimming stripped 2 bases from V and 2 bases from J, with 10 bases between. CDR3 in DNA: TGTGCCAGCAGTTTAAGAGGGCCCGCCTACGAGCAGTACTTC. Its translation: CASSLRGPAYEQYF.

Notes on this clone: Other DNA sequences within the sample encode an identical CDR3. The J gene is TRBJ1-2, the V gene TRBV9, with a tentative D call TRBD1 (6 bases). Germline lookup yields CDR1 SGDLS and CDR2 YYNGEE. Trimming removed 2 bases at V and 8 bases at J, with 19 bases between. The CDR3 runs 15 residues. CDR3 DNA sequence: TGTGCCAGCAGCGTGGACAGCTCCTTACTTTACGGCTACACCTTC. Protein sequence: CASSVDSSLLYGYTF.

The sample holds a few counts of this clone. The chain uses TRBV15 and TRBJ2-3; 10 bases line up with TRBD1. The junction had 0 bases not matched to a gene; V was cut back by 5 bases and J by 1 base. CDR3 size: 14 residues. Looked up from germline, CDR1 is LNHNV and CDR2 is YYDKDF (reference sequence). CDR3 nucleotides: TGTGCCACCAGCGGGACAGGGGGCACAGATACGCAGTATTTT. Translation: CATSGTGGTDTQYF.

The chain has TRBV12-5 and TRBJ2-3; D possibly corresponds to TRBD2 (7 bases). CDR1 is LGHNT and CDR2 is FRNRAP in the germline V gene. The CDR3 consists of 14 residues. The ends were cut back, 5 bases at V and 2 bases at J, with 11 bases in the middle. The CDR3 bases are TGTGCTAGTGGTAGGGGGGGGCCCACAGATACGCAGTATTTT. Translated, it gives CASGRGGPTDTQYF.

The chain recombines TRBV29-1 with TRBJ2-1; TRBD2 matches 10 bases. Germline V gives CDR1 SQVTM, CDR2 ANQGSEA. V trimming: 7 bases; J trimming: 0 bases; junction bases outside the gene matches: 6. This CDR3 is 15 amino acids long. The CDR3 DNA follows: TGCAGCGCCCTAGCGGGGGTTGACTCCTACAATGAGCAGTTCTTC. Encoded protein: CSALAGVDSYNEQFF.

The rearrangement uses TRBV28 and TRBJ2-4, with D unclear. Germline V CDR1 and CDR2: MDHEN, SYDVKM. This CDR3 is built from 14 residues. V shed 3 bases and J shed 0 bases, with 6 bases lying between them. The chain's CDR3 is CASSFREAKNIQYF. The CDR3 DNA sequence: TGTGCCAGCAGTTTTAGAGAAGCCAAAAACATTCAGTACTTC. Full variable domain (remainder filled in from reference TRBV28 and TRBJ2-4): DVKVTQSSRYLVKRTGEKVFLECVQDMDHENMFWYRQDPGLGLRLIYFSYDVKMKEKGDIPEGYSVSREKKERFSLILESASTNQTSMYLCASSFREAKNIQYFGAGTRLSVL.

The chain recombines TRBV11-1 with TRBJ2-5; possible D gene TRBD2, 7 bases. The CDR3 spans 16 residues. The V end lost 5 bases, the J end lost 4 bases, and 20 bases lay between the germline ends. The germline gives CDR1 SGHAT, CDR2 FQDESV (reference sequence). The CDR3 DNA is TGTGCCAGCAGCACCAGGAATGGGGGGGGCGGAGAGACCCAGTACTTC. Translated: CASSTRNGGGGETQYF.

V usage is TRBV6-5 and J usage is TRBJ1-6, with 7 bases that match TRBD1. The junction had 6 bases not matched to a gene; V was cut back by 0 bases and J by 10 bases. Germline V CDR1 and CDR2: MNHEY, SVGAGI. This CDR3 comprises 15 residues. The CDR3 here is CASSYSGTARSPLHF. In DNA, the CDR3 is TGTGCCAGCAGTTACTCCGGGACAGCGAGATCACCCCTCCACTTT.

The chain recombines TRBV6-5 with TRBJ1-2; maybe TRBD1 (6 bases). Germline CDR1 and CDR2: MNHEY and SVGAGI. V was clipped by 6 bases and J by 2 bases, with 10 bases between them. The CDR3 runs to 13 residues. The DNA for the CDR3 is TGTGCCAGCAGCAAGGACAGCAACTATGGCTACACCTTC. Protein product: CASSKDSNYGYTF.

The chain has TRBV18 and TRBJ2-1, with TRBD1 matching 8 bases. Germline CDR1 reads KGHSH; CDR2 reads LQKENI. With 3 bases clipped from V and 2 bases from J, the junction kept 6 bases outside the gene matches. This CDR3 comprises 16 residues. CDR3 amino acids: CASSPPRTGPYNEQFF. In nucleotides, the CDR3 is TGTGCCAGCTCACCTCCGCGGACAGGGCCCTACAATGAGCAGTTCTTC.

A few counts support this clone. The chain carries TRBV6-6 and TRBJ1-4; no clear D. The germline V gene has CDR1 MNHNY and CDR2 SVGAGI (reference sequence). The V and J ends lost 2 bases and 7 bases respectively, with 8 bases between them. This CDR3 spans 13 amino acids. CDR3 loop: CASSYRAFEKLFF. The CDR3 DNA is TGTGCCAGCAGTTACAGAGCATTTGAAAAACTGTTTTTT.

The chain combines TRBV19 with TRBJ1-5, with D maybe TRBD1 (5 bases). The CDR3 covers 15 residues. Germline V CDR1 and CDR2: LNHDA, SQIVND (reference sequence). V was clipped by 6 bases and J by 2 bases, with 14 bases between them. The CDR3 sequence: CASSRLTARNQPQHF. For the CDR3, the DNA is TGTGCCAGTAGCAGATTGACAGCACGCAATCAGCCCCAGCATTTT. Looking up the rest from reference TRBV19 and TRBJ1-5 gives the full variable domain: DGGITQSPKYLFRKEGQNVTLSCEQNLNHDAMYWYRQDPGQGLRLIYYSQIVNDFQKGDIAEGYSVSREKKESFPLTVTSAQKNPTAFYLCASSRLTARNQPQHFGDGTRLSIL.